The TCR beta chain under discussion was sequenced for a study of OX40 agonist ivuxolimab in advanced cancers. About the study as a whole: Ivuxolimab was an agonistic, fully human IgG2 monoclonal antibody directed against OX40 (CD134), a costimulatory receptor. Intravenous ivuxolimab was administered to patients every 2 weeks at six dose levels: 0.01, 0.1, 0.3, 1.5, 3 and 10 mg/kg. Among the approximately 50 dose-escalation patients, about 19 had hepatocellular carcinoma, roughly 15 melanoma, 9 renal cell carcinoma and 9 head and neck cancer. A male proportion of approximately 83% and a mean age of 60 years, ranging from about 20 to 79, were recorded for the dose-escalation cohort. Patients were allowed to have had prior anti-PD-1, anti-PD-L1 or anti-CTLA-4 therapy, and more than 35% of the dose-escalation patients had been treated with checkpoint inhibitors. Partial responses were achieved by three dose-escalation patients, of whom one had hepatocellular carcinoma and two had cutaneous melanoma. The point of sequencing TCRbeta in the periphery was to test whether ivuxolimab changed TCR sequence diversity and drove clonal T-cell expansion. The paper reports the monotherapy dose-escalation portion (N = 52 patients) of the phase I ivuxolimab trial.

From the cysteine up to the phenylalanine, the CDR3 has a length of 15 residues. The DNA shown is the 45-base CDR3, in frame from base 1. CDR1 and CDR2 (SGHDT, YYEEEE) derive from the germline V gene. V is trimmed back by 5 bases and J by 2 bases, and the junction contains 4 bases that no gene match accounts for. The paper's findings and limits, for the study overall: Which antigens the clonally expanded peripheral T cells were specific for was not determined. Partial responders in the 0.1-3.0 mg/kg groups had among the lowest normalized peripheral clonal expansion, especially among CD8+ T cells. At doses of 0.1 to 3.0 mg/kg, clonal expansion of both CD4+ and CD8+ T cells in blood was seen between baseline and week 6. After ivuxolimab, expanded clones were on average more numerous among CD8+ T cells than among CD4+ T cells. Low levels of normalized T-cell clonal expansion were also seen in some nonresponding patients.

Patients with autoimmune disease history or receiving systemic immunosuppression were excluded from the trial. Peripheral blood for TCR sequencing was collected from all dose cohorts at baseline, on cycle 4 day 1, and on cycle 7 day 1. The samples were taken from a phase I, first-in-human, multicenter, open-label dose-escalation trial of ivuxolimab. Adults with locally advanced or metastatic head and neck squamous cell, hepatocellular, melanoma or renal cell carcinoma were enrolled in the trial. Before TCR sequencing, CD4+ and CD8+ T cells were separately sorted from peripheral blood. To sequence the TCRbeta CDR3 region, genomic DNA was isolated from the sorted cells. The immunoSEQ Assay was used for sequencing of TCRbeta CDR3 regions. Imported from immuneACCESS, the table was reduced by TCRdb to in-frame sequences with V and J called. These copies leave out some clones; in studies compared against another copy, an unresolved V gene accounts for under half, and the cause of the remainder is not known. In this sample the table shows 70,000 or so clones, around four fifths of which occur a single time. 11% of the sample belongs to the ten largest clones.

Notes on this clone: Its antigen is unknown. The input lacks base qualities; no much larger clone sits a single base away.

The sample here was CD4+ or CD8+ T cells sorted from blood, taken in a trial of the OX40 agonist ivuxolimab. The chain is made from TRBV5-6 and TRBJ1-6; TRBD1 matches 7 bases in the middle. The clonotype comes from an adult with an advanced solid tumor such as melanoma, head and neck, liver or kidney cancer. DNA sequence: TGTGCCAGCAGTCGTCAGGGGGCCTATAATTCACCCCTCCACTTT. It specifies CASSRQGAYNSPLHF.